This paragraph covers one T cell receptor (beta chain) sequence. The antigen is unknown. The sample belongs to a study of post-analysis software for immune sequencing data. Points from the study as a whole: Five or six TRBV segments, TRBV5-6, TRBV5-1 and TRBV20-1 among them, were found more frequent in patients than controls.

Sequencing libraries made from TCR beta cDNA carried unique molecular identifiers. From the PCR reads, TCRdb called clonotypes with MiXCR, one entry per CDR3 protein. The top ten clones hold 0.55% to 0.65% of a sample with approximately 730,000 distinct CDR3 sequences, around 27% of them seen once. The CDR3 has 15 amino acids. Germline lookup yields CDR1 MNHEY and CDR2 SMNVEV (reference sequence). The V and J ends lost 3 bases and 0 bases respectively, with 12 bases between them. The V gene is TRBV27, the J gene TRBJ2-7, with no clear D. This receptor was obtained from a girl aged 5 to 17 with multiple sclerosis. Sequences were obtained from blood. CDR3 amino acids: CASSFSGGRSYEQYF. The CDR3 DNA sequence: TGTGCCAGCAGTTTTTCTGGTGGACGCTCCTACGAGCAGTACTTC.